The 27 T cell receptor beta chains reported below all come from one sample, sequenced in a study of T-cell reconstitution after alpha-beta-depleted transplantation in children. Library preparation (for TCRbeta) was performed with unique molecular identifiers. TCRdb reanalysed the PCR reads using MiXCR and keeps one entry per CDR3 protein. This sample carries some 550,000 distinct CDR3 sequences, about 23% of them seen once, and the ten largest clones take 13% to 15%. Source: PBMCs, mostly from graft donor cells, taken 360 days after TCRalphabeta/CD19-depleted stem cell transplant. The receptors were gathered from a boy under two years old who had a stem cell transplant for acute myeloid leukemia, so the T cells may come from the graft donor.

This clonotype was seen many times. The CDR3 bases are TGTGCCAGCAGCCAAGCCCGCTATGGCTACACCTTC. Its protein is CASSQARYGYTF. The gene calls are TRBV14 and TRBJ1-2; unclear D gene. The CDR3 is 12 residues long. Trimming pared 1 base from V and 4 bases from J, leaving 4 bases between. Germline V gives CDR1 SGHDN, CDR2 FVKESK.

The chain recombines TRBV20-1 with TRBJ1-1; 7 bases line up with TRBD1. CDR1 and CDR2 (germline): DFQATT, SNEGSKA (reference sequence). This CDR3 contains 9 residues. V shed 6 bases, J shed 11 bases, and the junction held 3 bases outside the gene matches. The CDR3: CSAAGGAFF. CDR3 nucleotides: TGCAGTGCAGCAGGGGGGGCTTTCTTT.

This clonotype showed up many times. CDR3 in amino acids: CASSQDVETGQSSGNTIYF. The DNA for the CDR3 is TGTGCCAGCAGCCAAGATGTTGAGACAGGTCAAAGCTCTGGAAACACCATATATTTT. This sequence joins TRBV14 and TRBJ1-3, with D perhaps matching TRBD1 (6 bases). The germline V gene encodes CDR1 SGHDN and CDR2 FVKESK. This CDR3 region has 19 residues. Trimming took 0 bases from V and 0 from J, leaving 18 bases between them.

V gene TRBV20-1 combines with J gene TRBJ2-5; 12 nucleotides line up with TRBD2. From germline, CDR1 is DFQATT and CDR2 SNEGSKA (reference sequence). Unmatched junction bases numbered 9, after V lost 6 bases and J lost 1 base. The CDR3 length is 16 residues. CDR3 in DNA: TGCAGTGCCCTCCCGGCACTAGCGGGGGGCCAAGAGACCCAGTACTTC. Its translation: CSALPALAGGQETQYF.

V and J are TRBV20-1 and TRBJ2-3; 9 bases fit TRBD2. The CDR3 is 13 amino acids. Germline assignment: CDR1 DFQATT and CDR2 SNEGSKA (reference sequence). V shed 4 bases and J 4 bases; nucleotides not matched to a gene: 3. The CDR3 nucleotides are TGCAGTGCTACGGCGGGGGGGTCAGATACGCAGTATTTT. Translating gives CSATAGGSDTQYF.

The chain recombines TRBV3-1 with TRBJ2-1; 10 bases map to TRBD2. The CDR3 length is 18 residues. CDR1 is LGHDT and CDR2 is YNNKEL in the germline V gene (reference sequence). Trimming at V came to 0 bases and at J to 3 bases, leaving 8 bases not matched to a gene. The CDR3 DNA sequence: TGTGCCAGCAGCCAAGATTGGGGAAGGACTAGCGGCTACAATGAGCAGTTCTTC. Protein: CASSQDWGRTSGYNEQFF.

The chain recombines TRBV12-3 or TRBV12-4 with TRBJ2-7; D is uncertain. This CDR3 is 14 amino acids long. V was shortened by 3 bases and J by 2 bases, with 11 bases between the two germline ends. The CDR3 reads CASSLSGRTYEQYF. In DNA, the CDR3 is TGTGCCAGCAGTTTGTCAGGACGGACCTACGAGCAGTACTTC.

This CDR3 is CSAGRQGPDTQYF. In DNA form, the CDR3 reads TGCAGTGCTGGAAGACAGGGCCCAGATACGCAGTATTTT. This chain links TRBV20-1 with TRBJ2-3, with 7 bases fitting TRBD1. After removal of 5 bases from V and 4 bases from J, the junction contained 6 bases not matched to a gene. The CDR3 length is 13 residues. From germline, CDR1 is DFQATT and CDR2 SNEGSKA (reference sequence).

The chain couples TRBV21-1 to TRBJ2-5; TRBD1, as called in the table, went unchecked against the DNA. TRBV21-1 is a pseudogene segment. The CDR3 covers 16 residues. The CDR3: CASSKGPGTVRETQYF. For the CDR3, the DNA is TGTGCCAGCAGCAAAGGTCCAGGGACGGTTCGGGAGACCCAGTACTTC.

The J gene is TRBJ2-1, the V gene TRBV20-1, with D possibly matching TRBD2 (5 bases). V lost 0 bases, J lost 4 bases, and 10 bases lay in between. The CDR3 spans 14 residues. Germline V gives CDR1 DFQATT, CDR2 SNEGSKA (reference sequence). The CDR3 DNA sequence: TGCAGTGCTAGAGATGGCGGGCTATACAATGAGCAGTTCTTC. It is translated as CSARDGGLYNEQFF.

This clonotype was detected many times. The chain uses TRBV20-1 and TRBJ2-1; D may match TRBD1 or TRBD2 (5 bases each). Between the trimmed V and J ends, which lost 5 bases and 5 bases, there was a span of 19 bases. The CDR3 consists of 15 residues. Germline lookup yields CDR1 DFQATT and CDR2 SNEGSKA (reference sequence). CDR3 in amino acids: CSADIYGTAHNEQFF. CDR3 DNA sequence: TGCAGTGCTGACATTTACGGGACGGCTCACAATGAGCAGTTCTTC.

The chain combines TRBV12-5 with TRBJ2-3, with D unresolved. Germline V lookup: CDR1 LGHNT, CDR2 FRNRAP. CDR3 length: 13 residues. Deletions cut 8 bases from V and 0 bases from J, with 9 bases between. The CDR3 bases are TGTGCTAGTCAGCTAGGGAGCACAGATACGCAGTATTTT. Translated: CASQLGSTDTQYF.

This chain joins TRBV5-1 and TRBJ2-1; D may be TRBD1 (6 bases). This CDR3 region has 15 residues. With 3 bases removed from V and 0 bases from J, the gap between germline ends came to 10 bases. Per germline, CDR1 SGHRS and CDR2 YFSETQ. The chain's CDR3 is CASSSGVGSYNEQFF. CDR3 nucleotides: TGCGCCAGCAGCTCAGGGGTTGGCTCCTACAATGAGCAGTTCTTC.

The chain uses TRBV12-3 or TRBV12-4 and TRBJ1-2; D is ambiguous. The CDR3 extends over 14 amino acids. V lost 1 base to trimming and J lost 8 bases, with 14 bases between them. The CDR3 DNA sequence: TGTGCCAGCAGTTTAGTTCAGATTCCGGGAGGCTACACCTTC. This encodes CASSLVQIPGGYTF.

V is TRBV28 and J is TRBJ2-3, with no clear D. The CDR3 contains 14 residues. Germline values: CDR1 MDHEN, CDR2 SYDVKM. The V gene lost 6 bases and the J gene lost 4 bases, with 14 bases spanning the gap. CDR3 DNA sequence: TGTGCCAGCAGCCCAACGAGCGTGGCAGATACGCAGTATTTT. This codes for CASSPTSVADTQYF.

The chain couples TRBV20-1 to TRBJ2-7; D may correspond to TRBD1 or TRBD2 (5 bases each). Germline-derived CDR1 and CDR2 are DFQATT and SNEGSKA (reference sequence). The CDR3 covers 12 residues. Trimming pared 3 bases from V and 5 bases from J, leaving 11 bases between. CDR3 amino acids: CSASGGSDEQYF. DNA for the CDR3: TGCAGTGCTAGTGGGGGATCCGACGAGCAGTACTTC.

This CDR3 is CASTHHSEALYEQYF. CDR3 coding DNA: TGTGCCAGCACCCACCACAGCGAAGCCCTCTACGAGCAGTACTTC. J is TRBJ2-7 and V is TRBV2; D gene uncertain. Trimming removed 7 bases at V and 3 bases at J, with 19 bases between. The CDR3 contains 15 residues. Germline V lookup: CDR1 SNHLY, CDR2 FYNNEI.

A few counts support this clonotype. This chain connects TRBV28 to TRBJ2-7; no definite D call. The CDR3 is 14 amino acids. Germline loops: CDR1 MDHEN, CDR2 SYDVKM. V lost 6 bases and J 3 bases, leaving 15 bases between the germline ends. The CDR3 coding sequence is TGTGCCAGCAGCTCCTTAGGGCTCTTCTACGAGCAGTACGTC. Translated, it gives CASSSLGLFYEQYV.

A single count supports this clonotype. V usage is TRBV2 and J usage is TRBJ2-7; TRBD1 matches 7 bases. There are 14 residues in the CDR3. Germline CDR1 is SNHLY and CDR2 is FYNNEI. Unmatched junction bases numbered 2, after V lost 2 bases and J lost 1 base. CDR3 residues: CASSERGQSYEQYF. CDR3 DNA: TGTGCCAGCAGTGAAAGGGGACAGTCCTACGAGCAGTACTTC. Full variable domain (outside the CDR3, taken from reference TRBV2 and TRBJ2-7): EPEVTQTPSHQVTQMGQEVILRCVPISNHLYFYWYRQILGQKVEFLVSFYNNEISEKSEIFDDQFSVERPDGSNFTLKIRSTKLEDSAMYFCASSERGQSYEQYFGPGTRLTVT.

This clonotype was recorded a few times. This chain joins TRBV6-2 or TRBV6-3 and TRBJ2-5; TRBD2 agrees at 10 bases. Per the germline V gene, CDR1 is MNHEY and CDR2 is SVGEGT. Trimming removed 5 bases from V and 2 bases from J; junction bases left unmatched: 5. CDR3 size: 15 residues. The DNA of the CDR3 is TGTGCCAGCAGTCAACTAGCGGGGCCACAAGAGACCCAGTACTTC. Its protein product is CASSQLAGPQETQYF.

This chain connects TRBV20-1 to TRBJ2-7; D is uncertain. Germline V gives CDR1 DFQATT, CDR2 SNEGSKA (reference sequence). The CDR3 is 13 amino acids. V was trimmed by 0 bases and J by 2 bases, leaving 8 bases between them. The chain's CDR3 is CSARDEKAYEQYF. The CDR3 DNA sequence: TGCAGTGCTAGAGATGAGAAGGCCTACGAGCAGTACTTC.

The chain couples TRBV6-2 or TRBV6-3 to TRBJ1-5; 7 nucleotides align to TRBD1. Germline values: CDR1 MNHEY, CDR2 SVGEGT. Losses at the gene ends were 1 base for V and 3 bases for J; bases not matched to a gene: 3. The CDR3 covers 15 residues. CDR3 bases: TGTGCCAGCAGTTACTACGACAGGGACAATCAGCCCCAGCATTTT. Amino acids: CASSYYDRDNQPQHF.

V is TRBV4-1 and J is TRBJ2-6; D may be TRBD2 (6 bases). The CDR3 has 16 residues. The V gene lost 6 bases and the J gene lost 4 bases, with 16 bases spanning the gap. Per the germline V gene, CDR1 is MGHRA and CDR2 is YSYEKL. The CDR3 is CASSPGGGPGANVLTF. The CDR3 nucleotides are TGCGCCAGCAGTCCCGGAGGAGGGCCCGGGGCCAACGTCCTGACTTTC.

The chain joins TRBV7-9 to TRBJ1-2, with D perhaps TRBD1 (6 bases). In germline, CDR1 is SEHNR, CDR2 FQNEAQ (reference sequence). The CDR3 contains 15 residues. V was shortened by 4 bases and J by 5 bases, with 17 bases between the two germline ends. CDR3 in DNA: TGTGCCAGCAGCTGGATAGGACAGTCGGAATATGGCTACACCTTC. Translated, it gives CASSWIGQSEYGYTF.

This clonotype was detected many times. The rearrangement links TRBV12-3 or TRBV12-4 to TRBJ2-3; D is uncertain. Trimming shortened V by 4 bases and J by 4 bases, and 15 bases separated the two germline ends. The CDR3 totals 15 residues. CDR3 nucleotide sequence: TGTGCCAGCAGTTCCCTATCGACTCCCTCAGATACGCAGTATTTT. The encoded protein is CASSSLSTPSDTQYF.

In this sample, this clonotype turned up many times. The V gene is TRBV29-1, the J gene TRBJ1-1; TRBD1 might be the D (5 bases). CDR1 SQVTM and CDR2 ANQGSEA come from the germline V gene. The CDR3 is 11 amino acids. Trimming took off 8 bases at V and 1 base at J, with 8 bases between the two ends. The CDR3 is CSSGPNTEAFF. As DNA, the CDR3 is TGCAGCTCGGGACCGAACACTGAAGCTTTCTTT.

This chain connects TRBV11-1 to TRBJ2-3; 8 bases agree with TRBD2. The V segment lost 0 bases and the J segment 4 bases; nucleotides outside the gene matches: 12. Germline V CDR1 and CDR2: SGHAT, FQDESV (reference sequence). This CDR3 spans 18 amino acids. The CDR3 nucleotides read TGTGCCAGCAGCTTAGCCCGGGAACTAGCGGAAGGAGCAGATACGCAGTATTTT. Translated: CASSLARELAEGADTQYF.